This T cell receptor (beta chain) was sequenced in a study of radiotherapy plus CTLA-4 blockade in lung cancer. Turning to the study itself: Objective responses emerged in around a sixth of patients, and 31% attained disease control. The study, taken as a whole, reports: Peripheral blood showed expansion of tumor-derived TCR clones after radiotherapy and ipilimumab. Early blood T cell clone changes and increased post-radiation serum interferon-beta were reportedly the strongest response predictors.

Comments on this clone: Its antigen is undetermined.

In chemo-refractory metastatic non-small-cell lung cancer, patients got ipilimumab CTLA-4 blockade together with focal radiation. Repertoires were generated with immunoSEQ multiplex PCR, while TCRdb's copy carries only in-frame clones and drops some. The sample includes 100,000 or so clones, about four fifths of them seen just once. From germline, CDR1 is GTSNPN and CDR2 SVGIG (reference sequence). V was cut by 8 bases and J by 8 bases, with 15 bases left in between. The CDR3 spans 11 residues. The clonotype was recovered from a human donor with non-small cell lung cancer that progressed on radiotherapy plus ipilimumab. This chain uses TRBV30 with TRBJ1-2; no reliable D call. The sample in question was peripheral blood, obtained from a patient treated with radiotherapy plus ipilimumab. CDR3 sequence reads: CAELEIWGYTF. CDR3 nucleotide sequence: TGTGCCGAATTGGAGATATGGGGCTACACCTTC.